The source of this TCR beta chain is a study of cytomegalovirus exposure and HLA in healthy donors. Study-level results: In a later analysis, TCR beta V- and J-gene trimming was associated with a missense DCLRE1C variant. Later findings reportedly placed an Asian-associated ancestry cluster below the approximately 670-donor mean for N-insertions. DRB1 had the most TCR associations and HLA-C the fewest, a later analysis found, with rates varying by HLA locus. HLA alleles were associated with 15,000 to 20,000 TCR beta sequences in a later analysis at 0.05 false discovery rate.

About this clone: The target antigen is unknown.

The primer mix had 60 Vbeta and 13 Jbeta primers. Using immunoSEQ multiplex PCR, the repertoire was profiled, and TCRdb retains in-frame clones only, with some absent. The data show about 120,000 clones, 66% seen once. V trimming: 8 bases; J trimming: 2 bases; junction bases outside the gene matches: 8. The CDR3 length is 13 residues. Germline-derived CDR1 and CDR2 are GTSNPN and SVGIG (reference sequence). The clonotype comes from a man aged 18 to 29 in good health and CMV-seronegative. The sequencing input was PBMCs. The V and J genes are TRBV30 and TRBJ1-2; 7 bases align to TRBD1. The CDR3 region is CAGPRDSNYGYTF. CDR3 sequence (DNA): TGTGCCGGTCCTCGGGACAGCAACTATGGCTACACCTTC.